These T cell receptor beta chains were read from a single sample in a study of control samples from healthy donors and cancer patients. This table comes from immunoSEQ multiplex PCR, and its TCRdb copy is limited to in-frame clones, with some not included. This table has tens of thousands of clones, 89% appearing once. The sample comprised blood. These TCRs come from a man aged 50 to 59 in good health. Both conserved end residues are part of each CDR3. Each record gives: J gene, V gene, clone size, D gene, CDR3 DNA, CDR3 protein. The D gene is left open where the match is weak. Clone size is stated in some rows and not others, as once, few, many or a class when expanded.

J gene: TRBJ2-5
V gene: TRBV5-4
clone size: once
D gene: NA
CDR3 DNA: TGTGCCAGCAGCTTGGACCCAACGGGGGAGACCCAGTACTTC
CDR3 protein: CASSLDPTGETQYF

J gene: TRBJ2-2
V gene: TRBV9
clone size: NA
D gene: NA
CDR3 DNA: TGTGCCAGCAGCCCGAGGTCCCGGCCCTTCCGGTCCGGGGAGCTGTTTTTT
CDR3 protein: CASSPRSRPFRSGELFF

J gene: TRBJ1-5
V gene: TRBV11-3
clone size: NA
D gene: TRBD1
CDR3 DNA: TGTGCCAGCAGCCCCGAGGACAGGAGCAATCAGCCCCAGCATTTT
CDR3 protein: CASSPEDRSNQPQHF

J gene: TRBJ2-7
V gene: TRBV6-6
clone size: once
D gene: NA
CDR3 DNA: TGTGCCAGCAGCCAGTCAGGCTACGAGCAGTACTTC
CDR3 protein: CASSQSGYEQYF

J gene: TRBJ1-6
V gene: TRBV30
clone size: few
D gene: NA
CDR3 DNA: TGTGCCTGGAGTGTAGGGGGGTCCTATAATTCACCCCTCCACTTT
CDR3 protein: CAWSVGGSYNSPLHF

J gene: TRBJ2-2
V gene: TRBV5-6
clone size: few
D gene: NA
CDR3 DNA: TGTGCCAGCACTAGGGGGAGGACCGGGGAGCTGTTTTTT
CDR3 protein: CASTRGRTGELFF

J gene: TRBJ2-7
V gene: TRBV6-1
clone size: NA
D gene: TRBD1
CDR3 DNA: TGTGCCAGCCGGACAGGGGCCCTCTACGAGCAGTACTTC
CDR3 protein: CASRTGALYEQYF

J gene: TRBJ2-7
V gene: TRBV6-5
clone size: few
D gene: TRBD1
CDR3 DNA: TGTGCCAGCAGTTACTCGAGGGACAGCCGGTACGAGCAGTACTTC
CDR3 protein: CASSYSRDSRYEQYF

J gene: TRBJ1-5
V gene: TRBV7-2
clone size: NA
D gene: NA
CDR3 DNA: TGTGCCAGCAGCCTAACCAGGGGATATAGCAATCAGCCCCAGCATTTT
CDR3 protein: CASSLTRGYSNQPQHF

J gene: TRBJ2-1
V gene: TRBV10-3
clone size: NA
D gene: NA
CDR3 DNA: TGTGCCATCAGGGAAACGGTGGCGGCAGAACAACCGCTTAGGGATGAGCAGTTCTTC
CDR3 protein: CAIRETVAAEQPLRDEQFF

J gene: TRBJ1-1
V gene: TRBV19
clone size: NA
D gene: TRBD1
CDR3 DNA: TGTGCCAGTAGTTCGACAGGGGCTCGGAACACTGAAGCTTTCTTT
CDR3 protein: CASSSTGARNTEAFF

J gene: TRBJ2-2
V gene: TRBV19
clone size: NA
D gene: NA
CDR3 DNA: TGTGCCAGTAGTTCCACGTGGCAAGGGACACTGTTTTTT
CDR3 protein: CASSSTWQGTLFF

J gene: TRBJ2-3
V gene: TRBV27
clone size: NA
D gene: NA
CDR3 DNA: TGTGCCAGCAGGCGTGCAGGGCGTGTTAGCACAGATACGCAGTATTTT
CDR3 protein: CASRRAGRVSTDTQYF

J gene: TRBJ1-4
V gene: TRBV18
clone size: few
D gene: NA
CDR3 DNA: TGTGCCAGCTCGCCAAGGGTTACTAATGAAAAACTGTTTTTT
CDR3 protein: CASSPRVTNEKLFF

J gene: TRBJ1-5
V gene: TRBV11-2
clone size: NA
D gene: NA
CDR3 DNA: TGTGCCAGCAGCCCTCAAAGTGGAGTGGTTCTCGGCAATCAGCCCCAGCATTTT
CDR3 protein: CASSPQSGVVLGNQPQHF

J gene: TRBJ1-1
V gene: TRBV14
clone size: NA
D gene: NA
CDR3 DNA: TGTGCCAGCAGCCAAGAATCTAGCACTGAAGCTTTCTTT
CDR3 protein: CASSQESSTEAFF

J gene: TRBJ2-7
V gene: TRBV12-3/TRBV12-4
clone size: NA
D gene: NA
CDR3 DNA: TGTGCCAGCCGCGAGGGTTCCGCCTACGAGCAGTACTTC
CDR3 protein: CASREGSAYEQYF

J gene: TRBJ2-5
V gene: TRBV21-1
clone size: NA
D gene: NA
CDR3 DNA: TGTGCCAGCAGCAGGGACTTTAGAACCCAGTACTTC
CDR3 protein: CASSRDFRTQYF

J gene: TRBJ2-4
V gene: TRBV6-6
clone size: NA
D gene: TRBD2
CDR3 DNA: TGTGCCAGCGGGACTAGCGGGGGGAAGAACATTCAGTACTTC
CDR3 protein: CASGTSGGKNIQYF

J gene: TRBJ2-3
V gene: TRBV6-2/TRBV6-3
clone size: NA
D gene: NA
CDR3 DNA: TGTGCCAGCAGTCCCCATAATACGCAGTATTTT
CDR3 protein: CASSPHNTQYF

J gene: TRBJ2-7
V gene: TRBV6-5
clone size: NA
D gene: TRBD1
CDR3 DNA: TGTGCCAGCACCAGAGCCGGGACAGGCTCTTACGAGCAGTACTTC
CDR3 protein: CASTRAGTGSYEQYF

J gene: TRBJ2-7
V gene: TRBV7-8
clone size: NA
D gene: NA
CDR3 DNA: TGTGCCAGCAGCTTAGTAGGCGAGCAGTACTTC
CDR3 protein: CASSLVGEQYF

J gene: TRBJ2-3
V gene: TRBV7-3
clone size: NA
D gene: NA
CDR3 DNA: TGTGCCAGCAGCTCAGCCGCTTGGGGGGAGACTAGCACAGATACGCAGTATTTT
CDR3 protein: CASSSAAWGETSTDTQYF

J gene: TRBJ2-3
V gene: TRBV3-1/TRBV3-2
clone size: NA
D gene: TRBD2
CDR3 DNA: TGTGCCAGCAGCCAAGAGGGACTAGCGGGGGGAGGGACAGATACGCAGTATTTT
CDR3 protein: CASSQEGLAGGGTDTQYF

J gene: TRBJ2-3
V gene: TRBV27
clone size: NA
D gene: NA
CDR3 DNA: TGTGCCAGCAGCCATCAGGGCACAGATACGCAGTATTTT
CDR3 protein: CASSHQGTDTQYF

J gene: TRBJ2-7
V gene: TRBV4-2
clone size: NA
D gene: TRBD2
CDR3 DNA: TGTGCCAGCAGCCAAGGGACTAGCGGGGGTCTATCCTACGAGCAGTACTTC
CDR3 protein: CASSQGTSGGLSYEQYF

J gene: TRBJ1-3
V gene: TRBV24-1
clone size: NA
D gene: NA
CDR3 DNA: TGTGCCACCAGTGATTTGCCAGGGAACGGAAACACCATATATTTT
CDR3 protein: CATSDLPGNGNTIYF

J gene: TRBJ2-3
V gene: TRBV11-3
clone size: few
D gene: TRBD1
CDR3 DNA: TGTGCCAGCAGCTCGGGACAGCAACCAGCTATGGGCACAGATACGCAGTATTTT
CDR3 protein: CASSSGQQPAMGTDTQYF

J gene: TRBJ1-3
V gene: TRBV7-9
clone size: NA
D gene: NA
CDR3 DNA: TGTGCCAGCAGCTTAAGCCAGGCTGGAAACACCATATATTTT
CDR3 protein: CASSLSQAGNTIYF

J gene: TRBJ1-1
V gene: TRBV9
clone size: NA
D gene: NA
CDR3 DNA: TGTGCCAGCAGCACCGGGGGGCGCGGGAACACTGAAGCTTTCTTT
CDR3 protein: CASSTGGRGNTEAFF

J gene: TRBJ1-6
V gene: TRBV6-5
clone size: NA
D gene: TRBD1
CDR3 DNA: TGTGCCAGCAGTTTCCGGACAGGGGTTTATTCACCCCTCCACTTT
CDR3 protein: CASSFRTGVYSPLHF

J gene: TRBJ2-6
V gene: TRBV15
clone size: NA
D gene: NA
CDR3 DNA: TGTGCCACCAGCAGAGAGTACGGAGGGGCCAACGTCCTGACTTTC
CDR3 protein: CATSREYGGANVLTF

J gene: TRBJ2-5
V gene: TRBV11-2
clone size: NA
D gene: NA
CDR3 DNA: TGTGCCAGCAGATTGTCCTGGAGAGAGACCCAGTACTTC
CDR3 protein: CASRLSWRETQYF

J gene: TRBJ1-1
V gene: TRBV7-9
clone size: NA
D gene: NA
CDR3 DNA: TGTGCCAGTGGCCGGGGGGTCACTGAAGCTTTCTTT
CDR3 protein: CASGRGVTEAFF

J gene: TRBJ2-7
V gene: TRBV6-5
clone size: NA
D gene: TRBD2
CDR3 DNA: TGTGCCAGCAGTTACTCTGCGGGGGTGTACGAGCAGTACTTC
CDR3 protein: CASSYSAGVYEQYF

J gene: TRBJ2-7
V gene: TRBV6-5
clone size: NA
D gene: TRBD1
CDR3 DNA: TGTGCCAGCAGTTTTGACAGGGGGAACGAGCAGTACTTC
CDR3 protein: CASSFDRGNEQYF

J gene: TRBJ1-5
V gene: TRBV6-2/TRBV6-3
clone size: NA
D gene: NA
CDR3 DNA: TGTGCCAGCAGTTTGAATAGGGCCAAAACTATGAATCAGCCCCAGCATTTT
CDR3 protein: CASSLNRAKTMNQPQHF

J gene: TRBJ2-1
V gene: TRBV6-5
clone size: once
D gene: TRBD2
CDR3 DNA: TGTGCCAGCAGTTATTTGTGGGGGGAGGGGATCGATGAGCAGTTCTTC
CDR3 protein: CASSYLWGEGIDEQFF

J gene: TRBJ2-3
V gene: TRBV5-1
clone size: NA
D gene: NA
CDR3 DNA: TGCGCCAGCAGCTCAAAACTGGGAGATACGCAGTATTTT
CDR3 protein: CASSSKLGDTQYF

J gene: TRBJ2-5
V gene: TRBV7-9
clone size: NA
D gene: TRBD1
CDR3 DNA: TGTGCCAGCGACGGGACAGGGGGACAGACCCAGTACTTC
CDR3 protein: CASDGTGGQTQYF

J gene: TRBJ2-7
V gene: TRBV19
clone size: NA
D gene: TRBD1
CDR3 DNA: TGTGCCAGTAGACCGGGACAGGGGCGCTCCTACGAGCAGTACTTC
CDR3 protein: CASRPGQGRSYEQYF

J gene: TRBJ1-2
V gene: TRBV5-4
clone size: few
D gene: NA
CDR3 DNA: TGTGCCAGCAGCAACCAACAGGGAAAATATGGCTACACCTTC
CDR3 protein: CASSNQQGKYGYTF

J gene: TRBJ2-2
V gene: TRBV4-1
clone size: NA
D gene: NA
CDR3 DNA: TGCGCCAGCAGCCTCCCGGGGGCAGGGGCCGGGGAGCTGTTTTTT
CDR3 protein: CASSLPGAGAGELFF

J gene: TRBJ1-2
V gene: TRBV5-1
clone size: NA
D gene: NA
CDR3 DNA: TGCGCCAGCAGCCCTGGGCGTGGCAGGCCTCCGTATGGCTACACCTTC
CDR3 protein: CASSPGRGRPPYGYTF

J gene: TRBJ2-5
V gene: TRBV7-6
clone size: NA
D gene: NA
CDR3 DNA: TGTGCCAGCAGCTTAGGGGGGACGGGGCAAGAGACCCAGTACTTC
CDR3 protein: CASSLGGTGQETQYF